This T cell receptor beta chain was sequenced in a study of blood T cells in healthy people across ages. Study summary: The template switching approach captured approximately one barcoded beta molecule for every two T cells.

CDR1 and CDR2 (germline): MNHEY, SVGEGT. The CDR3 is 16 amino acids. V lost 4 bases to trimming and J lost 8 bases; unmatched junction nucleotides: 14. Findings and caveats of the study: Aged donors had fewer naive CD4+ cells and lower diversity than long-lived donors. The unknown donor CMV status may have confounded expanded clonotype changes.

Through a sample-barcoded 5' primer and a J-beta primer mix, a second PCR was run for roughly 6 to 11 cycles. There were at least 2.5 million CDR3-containing paired-end reads obtained from each sample. In TCRdb, the 5' RACE reads were re-called with MiXCR into one record per CDR3 protein. The data contain around 1,100,000 distinct CDR3 sequences, less than 45% of them singletons. As concerns this clonotype: Its antigen remains unknown.

The chain links TRBV6-2 or TRBV6-3 to TRBJ2-1; 7 bases agree with TRBD2. The sequencing sample was made of blood. The receptor was derived from a man younger than 30 in good health. In DNA, the CDR3 is TGTGCCAGCAGTTCCCCCAAGGAGCGGGGAGGTGATGAGCAGTTCTTC. It specifies CASSSPKERGGDEQFF.